A selection of T cell receptor beta chains follows, all from one sample in a study of blood T cell repertoires in COVID-19. Sequencing used immunoSEQ multiplex PCR; TCRdb keeps in-frame clones, though not all of them. The top ten hold approximately 2.8% of the sample, which has hundreds of thousands of clones, 86% seen once. The material sequenced was PBMCs or T cells enriched from blood (not recorded which). The source of these receptors is a woman aged 45-65 years in a cohort exposed to, infected with or recovered from COVID-19 (not recorded which). CDR3s include the opening cysteine and the closing phenylalanine or tryptophan. D genes are given only for firm matches. Some rows have no size entry. The others give once, few or many, or a class for an expanded clone.

-	TRBJ1-1	-	TRBV20-1	CSARGQLDEWF	TGCAGTGCTAGAGGACAGTTAGACGAATGGTTT
-	TRBJ1-2	-	TRBV27	CASSLGGFYGYTF	TGTGCCAGCAGTTTAGGGGGGTTCTATGGCTACACCTTC
-	TRBJ1-4	TRBD1	TRBV7-6	CASSLSGQGGEKLFF	TGTGCCAGCAGCTTATCGGGACAGGGTGGTGAAAAACTGTTTTTT
-	TRBJ2-7	TRBD1	TRBV4-1	CASSHILRDRDYEQYF	TGCGCCAGCAGCCACATACTCCGGGACAGGGATTACGAGCAGTACTTC
-	TRBJ1-3	-	TRBV18	CASSPGGAGNTIYF	TGTGCCAGCTCACCCGGTGGAGCTGGAAACACCATATATTTT
once	TRBJ2-7	-	TRBV5-1	CASSLGQGGFDSYEQYF	TGCGCCAGCAGCTTGGGGCAGGGCGGATTTGACTCCTACGAGCAGTACTTC
-	TRBJ1-5	TRBD1	TRBV6-1	CASSETGGSFSPQHF	TGTGCCAGCAGTGAAACAGGGGGTAGCTTTTCGCCCCAGCATTTT
-	TRBJ2-3	TRBD2	TRBV9	CASGLGTSAPDTQYF	TGTGCCAGCGGCCTCGGGACTAGCGCCCCAGATACGCAGTATTTT
-	TRBJ1-1	-	TRBV7-9	CASSPILGGGAEAFF	TGTGCCAGCAGCCCAATTCTGGGAGGAGGTGCTGAAGCTTTCTTT
-	TRBJ2-2	-	TRBV10-3	CAIRETRAGELFF	TGTGCCATCAGAGAAACTAGAGCCGGGGAGCTGTTTTTT
-	TRBJ2-7	-	TRBV4-2	CASSQPGEHEQYF	TGTGCCAGCAGCCAACCGGGGGAACACGAGCAGTACTTC
-	TRBJ2-7	TRBD1	TRBV29-1	CSDFRDSEPLYEQYF	TGCAGCGACTTCCGGGACAGTGAGCCGCTATACGAGCAGTACTTC
few	TRBJ2-7	-	TRBV18	CASSPTVDYEQYF	TGTGCCAGCTCACCAACGGTAGACTACGAGCAGTACTTC
-	TRBJ2-5	-	TRBV5-6	CASSVGLRQETQYF	TGTGCCAGCAGCGTGGGACTTCGGCAAGAGACCCAGTACTTC
few	TRBJ2-3	TRBD2	TRBV4-2	CASSLTSGGGTDTQYF	TGTGCCAGCAGCCTGACTAGCGGGGGGGGTACAGATACGCAGTATTTT
-	TRBJ1-2	-	TRBV9	CASSVEARGDGYGYTF	TGTGCCAGCAGCGTAGAAGCCAGGGGCGATGGGTATGGCTACACCTTC
-	TRBJ1-1	-	TRBV10-3	CAISDPDRTLEAFF	TGTGCCATCAGTGACCCCGACAGGACCCTTGAAGCTTTCTTT
-	TRBJ1-3	TRBD1	TRBV5-1	CASSHGTALSGNTIYF	TGCGCCAGCAGCCACGGGACAGCGCTCTCTGGAAACACCATATATTTT
once	TRBJ2-1	TRBD1	TRBV7-2	CASSTDRGLYNEQFF	TGTGCCAGCAGCACCGACAGGGGACTTTACAATGAGCAGTTCTTC
few	TRBJ1-2	-	TRBV28	CASLTGTNYGYTF	TGTGCCAGCCTTACCGGGACAAACTATGGCTACACCTTC
-	TRBJ1-1	-	TRBV7-3	CASSATGGRVKAFF	TGTGCCAGCAGCGCCACAGGTGGCCGGGTGAAAGCTTTCTTT
-	TRBJ2-5	TRBD2	TRBV4-3	CASSQDRWTSGSKETQYF	TGCGCCAGCAGCCAAGACAGATGGACTAGCGGGAGTAAAGAGACCCAGTACTTC
-	TRBJ2-1	TRBD2	TRBV10-1	CASSGLAEYNEQFF	TGCGCCAGCAGCGGACTAGCGGAGTACAATGAGCAGTTCTTC